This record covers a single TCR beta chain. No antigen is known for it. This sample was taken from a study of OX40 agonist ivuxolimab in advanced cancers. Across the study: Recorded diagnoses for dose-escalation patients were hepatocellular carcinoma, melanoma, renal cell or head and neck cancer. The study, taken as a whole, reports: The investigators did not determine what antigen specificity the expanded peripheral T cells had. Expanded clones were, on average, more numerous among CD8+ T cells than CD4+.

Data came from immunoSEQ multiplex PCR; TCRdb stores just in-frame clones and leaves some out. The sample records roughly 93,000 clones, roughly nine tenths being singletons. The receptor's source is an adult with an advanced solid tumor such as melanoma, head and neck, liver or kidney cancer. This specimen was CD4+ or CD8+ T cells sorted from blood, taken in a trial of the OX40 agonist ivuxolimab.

The CDR3 region has the DNA TGTGCCAGCAGCTTAATCATTACTAGCTCCTACGAGCAGTACTTC. Its translation: CASSLIITSSYEQYF. This rearrangement joins TRBV5-8 to TRBJ2-7; D perhaps matches TRBD2 (5 bases). V was shortened by 2 bases and J by 0 bases, with 12 bases between the two germline ends. The germline V gene has CDR1 SGHTS and CDR2 YDEGEE. The CDR3 totals 15 residues.